One sample yielded the 27 T cell receptor beta chains listed below, sequenced in a study of T cell responses to AZD1222 COVID-19 vaccine. The table came from immunoSEQ multiplex PCR; TCRdb's copy has only in-frame clones and leaves some out. The repertoire holds some 87,000 clones, with 75% to 90% as singletons. The sample in question was peripheral blood, obtained on day 0 of AZD1222 vaccination. The receptors come from an adult in good health.

This chain links TRBV4-1 with TRBJ2-7; 7 bases fit TRBD1. V shed 3 bases and J 4 bases; nucleotides not matched to a gene: 3. Germline V gene lookup returns CDR1 MGHRA and CDR2 YSYEKL. The CDR3 is 13 residues long. The CDR3 nucleotides are TGCGCCAGCAGCCAGACAGGGAGATACGAGCAGTACTTC. It translates to CASSQTGRYEQYF.

The CDR3 region is CASSYMREPYTQYF. As DNA, the CDR3 is TGTGCCAGCAGTTATATGCGGGAGCCGTATACGCAGTATTTT. J is TRBJ2-3 and V is TRBV6-2 or TRBV6-3, with TRBD2 matching 7 bases. CDR3 length equals 14 residues. Germline CDR1 and CDR2: MNHEY and SVGEGT. V lost 3 bases, J lost 7 bases, and 7 bases stayed unmatched.

V gene TRBV24-1 combines with J gene TRBJ2-1; TRBD2 matches 10 bases. Germline assignment: CDR1 KGHDR and CDR2 SFDVKD. The junction had 4 bases not matched to a gene; V was cut back by 3 bases and J by 6 bases. This CDR3 spans 15 amino acids. The CDR3 DNA reads TGTGCCACCAGTGATGCTAGCGGGAGATTCAATGAGCAGTTCTTC. Its protein is CATSDASGRFNEQFF.

The V call is TRBV11-3, the J call TRBJ1-6; D ambiguous. Trimming shortened V by 7 bases and J by 7 bases, and 11 bases separated the two germline ends. The CDR3 is made up of 13 amino acids. CDR1 is SGHNT and CDR2 is YENEEA in the germline V gene. The CDR3 region has the DNA TGTGCCAGCACTGAGGCGGACAATTCACCCCTCCACTTT. As protein: CASTEADNSPLHF. Full variable domain (rest looked up from reference TRBV11-3 and TRBJ1-6): EAGVVQSPRYKIIEKKQPVAFWCNPISGHNTLYWYLQNLGQGPELLIRYENEEAVDDSQLPKDRFSAERLKGVDSTLKIQPAELGDSAVYLCASTEADNSPLHFGNGTRLTVT.

The J gene is TRBJ2-3, the V gene TRBV7-6; 8 bases agree with TRBD2. Germline assignment: CDR1 SGHVS and CDR2 FNYEAQ. The length of the CDR3 is 15 residues. The V segment lost 3 bases and the J segment 4 bases; nucleotides outside the gene matches: 6. CDR3 protein: CASSFIAGRPDTQYF. CDR3 coding DNA: TGTGCCAGCAGCTTTATAGCGGGAAGGCCAGATACGCAGTATTTT.

The rearrangement uses TRBV6-4 and TRBJ2-1; 7 nucleotides match TRBD1. Germline trimming cut 5 bases from V and 5 bases from J; bases unmatched to any gene: 6. The CDR3 runs to 14 residues. Germline V gene sequence: CDR1 MRHNA, CDR2 SNTAGT. CDR3 sequence: CASSPGTANNEQFF. For the CDR3, the DNA is TGTGCCAGCAGTCCCGGGACAGCCAACAATGAGCAGTTCTTC.

A single count supports this clone. The chain couples TRBV6-5 to TRBJ2-2; 11 bases line up with TRBD2. This CDR3 has 14 amino acids. The V segment lost 6 bases and the J segment 8 bases; nucleotides outside the gene matches: 5. The germline CDR1 and CDR2 sequences are MNHEY and SVGAGI. The DNA of the CDR3 is TGTGCCAGCAGAACTGGGACTAGCGGTGGGGAGCTGTTTTTT. This encodes CASRTGTSGGELFF.

This rearrangement joins TRBV6-6 to TRBJ1-5, with 7 positions matching TRBD1. V lost 5 bases to trimming and J lost 4 bases; unmatched junction nucleotides: 11. The CDR3 totals 16 residues. From germline, CDR1 is MNHNY and CDR2 SVGAGI (reference sequence). CDR3 nucleotide sequence: TGTGCCAGCAGTGCCACTCCAGGGGGTAGAAATCAGCCCCAGCATTTT. Translated: CASSATPGGRNQPQHF.

The chain recombines TRBV2 with TRBJ1-2; weak D call: TRBD1 (5 bases). The CDR3 loop spans 14 amino acids. Per germline, CDR1 SNHLY and CDR2 FYNNEI. V was shortened by 3 bases and J by 4 bases, with 12 bases between the two germline ends. The CDR3 coding sequence is TGTGCCAGCAGTGAGGGCAGGGATGGCTATGGCTACACCTTC. It encodes CASSEGRDGYGYTF. Drawing the rest from reference TRBV2 and TRBJ1-2, the complete variable domain is EPEVTQTPSHQVTQMGQEVILRCVPISNHLYFYWYRQILGQKVEFLVSFYNNEISEKSEIFDDQFSVERPDGSNFTLKIRSTKLEDSAMYFCASSEGRDGYGYTFGSGTRLTVV.

The rearrangement uses TRBV10-1 and TRBJ2-7; TRBD2 agrees at 8 bases. V lost 1 base to trimming and J lost 5 bases; unmatched junction nucleotides: 7. CDR1 and CDR2 from the germline V gene are WNHNN and SYGVQD (reference sequence). The CDR3 runs 15 residues. CDR3 coding DNA: TGCGCCAGCAGTGAGTGGAGCGGGAGAGCCAACGAGCAGTACTTC. Translation gives CASSEWSGRANEQYF.

This clone was recorded a few times. The chain uses TRBV3-1 (or the pseudogene TRBV3-2) and TRBJ2-7; D not resolved. The CDR3 is made up of 14 amino acids. Looked up from germline, CDR1 is LGHDT and CDR2 is YNNKEL (reference sequence). V dropped 6 bases and J dropped 1 base, with 13 bases sitting between them. The CDR3 DNA follows: TGTGCCAGCAGTCCCCAGGTTTCTTCCTACGAGCAGTACTTC. Its translation is CASSPQVSSYEQYF.

This clone rates as medium-sized. This sequence joins TRBV4-2 and TRBJ2-7; 8 nucleotides match TRBD2. With 2 bases clipped from V and 2 bases from J, the junction kept 8 bases outside the gene matches. Germline V gene lookup returns CDR1 LGHNA and CDR2 YNFKEQ. CDR3 length equals 16 residues. CDR3 sequence: CASSQTAAGGTYEQYF. The CDR3 DNA sequence: TGTGCCAGCAGCCAAACCGCGGCGGGAGGAACCTACGAGCAGTACTTC.

The chain couples TRBV24-1 to TRBJ2-5; 9 nucleotides agree with TRBD1. The CDR3 has 15 amino acids. The V segment lost 2 bases and the J segment 7 bases; nucleotides outside the gene matches: 7. Germline V gene sequence: CDR1 KGHDR, CDR2 SFDVKD. The CDR3 loop is CATSDSKTGGGTQYF. CDR3 in DNA: TGTGCCACCAGTGATTCTAAGACAGGGGGGGGGACCCAGTACTTC.

This chain connects TRBV21-1 to TRBJ2-1; the D call TRBD2 from the table was never checked on the DNA. TRBV21-1 is marked as a pseudogene. This CDR3 spans 18 amino acids. The CDR3 loop is CASSKGGRHSSSYNEQFF. CDR3 in DNA: TGTGCCAGCAGCAAAGGGGGGAGGCACTCTAGCTCCTACAATGAGCAGTTCTTC.

The CDR3 protein is CASSLQPVSGNTIYF. CDR3 sequence (DNA): TGTGCCAGCAGCCTTCAACCCGTCTCTGGAAACACCATATATTTT. The rearrangement joins TRBV11-2 to TRBJ1-3; D not resolved. Trimming left V 5 bases short and J 0 bases short, with 11 bases between. The CDR3 is 15 amino acids. CDR1 is SGHAT, CDR2 FQNNGV, per germline.

This rearrangement joins TRBV19 to TRBJ2-2; TRBD1 matches at 7 bases. J was trimmed by 7 bases and V by 5 bases; bases with no gene match: 4. In germline, CDR1 is LNHDA, CDR2 SQIVND (reference sequence). The CDR3 totals 13 residues. The CDR3 loop reads CASSEGADGELFF. The CDR3 nucleotides are TGTGCCAGTAGTGAGGGGGCGGACGGGGAGCTGTTTTTT.

V usage is TRBV7-2 and J usage is TRBJ1-1; the D is unclear. Trimming stripped 1 base from V and 1 base from J, with 4 bases between. Looked up from germline, CDR1 is SGHTA and CDR2 is FQGNSA. CDR3 length: 13 amino acids. The CDR3 DNA reads TGTGCCAGCAGCTTAGAAGAGAACACTGAAGCTTTCTTT. Its protein product is CASSLEENTEAFF. The full variable domain, completed using reference TRBV7-2 and TRBJ1-1, is GAGVSQSPSNKVTEKGKDVELRCDPISGHTALYWYRQSLGQGLEFLIYFQGNSAPDKSGLPSDRFSAERTGGSVSTLTIQRTQQEDSAVYLCASSLEENTEAFFGQGTRLTVV.

This chain connects TRBV2 to TRBJ2-3; D unresolved. The CDR3 loop spans 13 amino acids. Germline CDR1 and CDR2: SNHLY and FYNNEI. Trimming shortened V by 4 bases and J by 4 bases, and 9 bases separated the two germline ends. The CDR3 loop is CASSGQDADTQYF. As DNA, the CDR3 is TGTGCCAGCAGTGGCCAGGACGCAGATACGCAGTATTTT.

Here the CDR3 reads CASSGGLRRSYEQYF. Written as DNA, the CDR3 is TGTGCCAGCAGTGGCGGTCTCCGCAGGAGCTACGAGCAGTACTTC. The chain is built from TRBV2 and TRBJ2-7; D is unclear. This CDR3 is 15 amino acids long. Germline values: CDR1 SNHLY, CDR2 FYNNEI. Trimming pared 4 bases from V and 3 bases from J, leaving 16 bases between.

J is TRBJ2-5 and V is TRBV19; D perhaps matches TRBD2 (7 bases). V was pared by 9 bases and J by 9 bases, with 14 bases between. The CDR3 has 11 residues. Germline assignment: CDR1 LNHDA and CDR2 SQIVND (reference sequence). The CDR3 spells CASKGGGAQYF. The CDR3 DNA is TGTGCCAGCAAGGGGGGAGGGGCCCAGTACTTC.

This chain links TRBV5-1 with TRBJ2-1; no reliable D call. Trimming removed 3 bases at V and 4 bases at J, with 8 bases between. This CDR3 spans 13 amino acids. The germline CDR1 and CDR2 sequences are SGHRS and YFSETQ. CDR3 residues: CASSYPNYNEQFF. CDR3 coding DNA: TGCGCCAGCAGCTACCCCAATTACAATGAGCAGTTCTTC. Filled out from reference TRBV5-1 and TRBJ2-1, the complete variable domain reads KAGVTQTPRYLIKTRGQQVTLSCSPISGHRSVSWYQQTPGQGLQFLFEYFSETQRNKGNFPGRFSGRQFSNSRSEMNVSTLELGDSALYLCASSYPNYNEQFFGPGTRLTVL.

The chain is built from TRBV28 and TRBJ1-2, with D possibly matching TRBD1 (6 bases). Trimming took off 4 bases at V and 2 bases at J, with 8 bases between the two ends. This CDR3 contains 13 residues. CDR1 and CDR2 from the germline V gene are MDHEN and SYDVKM. Written as DNA, the CDR3 is TGTGCCAGCAGTTATGGACAGAACTATGGCTACACCTTC. The encoded protein is CASSYGQNYGYTF.

This chain joins TRBV5-4 and TRBJ2-1; TRBD2 aligns across 14 bases. Germline CDR1 is SGHNT and CDR2 is YYREEE (reference sequence). The CDR3 totals 16 residues. Trimming at V came to 3 bases and at J to 9 bases, leaving 8 bases not matched to a gene. As DNA, the CDR3 is TGTGCCAGCAGCTCCCTGGGACTAGCGGGAGAGGGTGAGCAGTTCTTC. It encodes CASSSLGLAGEGEQFF.

This chain joins TRBV10-2 and TRBJ2-7; D gene uncertain. Germline CDR1 reads WSHSY; CDR2 reads SAAADI. V shed 2 bases and J shed 4 bases, with 9 bases lying between them. The CDR3 has 13 amino acids. Here the CDR3 reads CASSEQSRYEQYF. The CDR3 coding sequence is TGCGCCAGCAGTGAGCAGAGTCGTTACGAGCAGTACTTC.

This clone has a handful of counts. The CDR3 loop is CASSLASGPYEQYF. The CDR3 DNA follows: TGTGCCAGCAGTTTGGCTAGCGGGCCCTACGAGCAGTACTTC. This chain joins TRBV6-2 or TRBV6-3 and TRBJ2-7; TRBD2 matches 8 bases. This CDR3 is built from 14 residues. Germline V gene data show CDR1 as MNHEY and CDR2 as SVGEGT. The trim removed 4 bases at V and 2 bases at J, leaving 4 bases unmatched.

The chain links TRBV28 to TRBJ1-2; D remains ambiguous. CDR1 is MDHEN, CDR2 SYDVKM, per germline. The CDR3 contains 12 residues. The V end lost 4 bases, the J end lost 5 bases, and 8 bases lay between the germline ends. CDR3 region: CASSSNRYGYTF. DNA for the CDR3: TGTGCCAGCAGTTCTAATCGATATGGCTACACCTTC.

This clone occurred a few times. The chain uses TRBV29-1 and TRBJ1-2; D possibly corresponds to TRBD1 (6 bases). The V and J ends lost 4 bases and 0 bases respectively, with 15 bases between them. In germline, CDR1 is SQVTM, CDR2 ANQGSEA. The CDR3 has 15 residues. The CDR3 sequence: CSVGDEDSSNYGYTF. The CDR3 DNA reads as TGCAGCGTTGGTGACGAGGACAGTTCTAACTATGGCTACACCTTC. Based on the CDR3 plus reference TRBV29-1 and TRBJ1-2, the full variable domain is SAVISQKPSRDICQRGTSLTIQCQVDSQVTMMFWYRQQPGQSLTLIATANQGSEATYESGFVIDKFPISRPNLTFSTLTVSNMSPEDSSIYLCSVGDEDSSNYGYTFGSGTRLTVV.